The 27 T cell receptor beta chains listed next were all sequenced from one sample in a study of T cells in pancreatic ductal adenocarcinoma. Some clones are missing from TCRdb's copy, which holds only in-frame ones; the method was immunoSEQ multiplex PCR. The sample lists 15,000 to 20,000 clones, around nine tenths occurring once. No neoadjuvant therapy was given to the selected pancreatic ductal adenocarcinoma patients before their surgery. What was sequenced was PBMCs. Receptor source: a human donor with pancreatic ductal adenocarcinoma.

This chain connects TRBV7-2 to TRBJ2-1; D may be TRBD2 (6 bases). CDR1 SGHTA and CDR2 FQGNSA come from the germline V gene. The CDR3 sequence is 14 residues long. V shed 1 base and J shed 8 bases, with 12 bases lying between them. The CDR3 nucleotides read TGTGCCAGCAGCTTAGGCGGGACCCAGTATGAGCAGTTCTTC. Its translation is CASSLGGTQYEQFF. The full variable domain, completed using reference TRBV7-2 and TRBJ2-1, is GAGVSQSPSNKVTEKGKDVELRCDPISGHTALYWYRQSLGQGLEFLIYFQGNSAPDKSGLPSDRFSAERTGGSVSTLTIQRTQQEDSAVYLCASSLGGTQYEQFFGPGTRLTVL.

This clone came up once. The chain links TRBV5-1 to TRBJ1-5, with 10 positions matching TRBD1. The CDR3 contains 15 residues. Germline loops: CDR1 SGHRS, CDR2 YFSETQ. With 4 bases clipped from V and 6 bases from J, the junction kept 7 bases outside the gene matches. The CDR3 region is CASSLTGGPGQPQHF. Here the CDR3 DNA reads TGCGCCAGCAGCCTGACAGGGGGCCCGGGTCAGCCCCAGCATTTT. The whole variable domain, remainder taken from reference TRBV5-1 and TRBJ1-5, is KAGVTQTPRYLIKTRGQQVTLSCSPISGHRSVSWYQQTPGQGLQFLFEYFSETQRNKGNFPGRFSGRQFSNSRSEMNVSTLELGDSALYLCASSLTGGPGQPQHFGDGTRLSIL.

V and J are TRBV6-6 and TRBJ2-1; 8 bases align to TRBD1. This CDR3 has 12 residues. V lost 0 bases, J lost 15 bases, and 4 bases stayed unmatched. In germline, CDR1 is MNHNY, CDR2 SVGAGI (reference sequence). CDR3 coding DNA: TGTGCCAGCAGTTACTCACCCGGACAGGGGTTCTTC. It specifies CASSYSPGQGFF.

This chain links TRBV7-2 with TRBJ1-1, with 8 bases fitting TRBD1. The J segment lost 7 bases and the V segment lost 5 bases, leaving 6 bases of the junction unmatched. Germline lookup yields CDR1 SGHTA and CDR2 FQGNSA. This CDR3 spans 13 amino acids. The CDR3 reads CASSPQGVVEAFF. DNA for the CDR3: TGTGCCAGCAGCCCACAGGGGGTAGTTGAAGCTTTCTTT.

The CDR3 bases are TGTGCCAGCACCCTCGGGGGGGCTGAAGCTTTCTTT. Residues: CASTLGGAEAFF. The chain employs TRBV13 and TRBJ1-1; D is possibly TRBD1 (5 bases). Germline CDR1 and CDR2: PRHDT and FYEKMQ (reference sequence). Trimming took off 7 bases at V and 6 bases at J, with 12 bases between the two ends. The CDR3 loop spans 12 amino acids.

This sequence joins TRBV11-3 and TRBJ2-2; 13 bases map to TRBD2. The trim removed 5 bases at V and 6 bases at J, leaving 15 bases unmatched. Looked up from germline, CDR1 is SGHNT and CDR2 is YENEEA. The CDR3 contains 19 residues. The CDR3 DNA reads TGTGCCAGCAGCCGACGGGGACTAGCGGGGTCGGCGGTCTCCGGGGAGCTGTTTTTT. This sequence encodes CASSRRGLAGSAVSGELFF.

This sequence joins TRBV28 and TRBJ1-3; 7 positions match TRBD1. The CDR3 spans 17 residues. The V and J ends lost 5 bases and 4 bases, in that order; junction bases with no gene match: 14. Germline V gene data show CDR1 as MDHEN and CDR2 as SYDVKM. CDR3 in amino acids: CASSLELTGISGNTIYF. The CDR3, as DNA: TGTGCCAGCAGTCTAGAACTGACAGGGATTAGCGGAAACACCATATATTTT.

The J gene is TRBJ1-1, the V gene TRBV10-3; 8 positions agree with TRBD1. CDR3 length: 15 residues. CDR1 ENHRY and CDR2 SYGVKD come from the germline V gene. J was trimmed by 5 bases and V by 4 bases; bases with no gene match: 9. The CDR3 here is CAISGDRLPETEAFF. The CDR3 bases are TGTGCCATCAGTGGGGACAGGCTCCCCGAAACTGAAGCTTTCTTT.

The CDR3 DNA reads TGTGCCAGCAGCTTGTATTGGGGGGATAATTGGAATGAGCAGTTCTTC. Its protein product is CASSLYWGDNWNEQFF. The chain uses TRBV5-6 and TRBJ2-1, with D possibly TRBD2 on 6 matching bases. Trimming took 1 base from V and 7 from J, leaving 18 bases between them. The V gene's germline CDR1 is SGHDT and CDR2 YYEEEE. CDR3 length equals 16 residues.

This clone is a singleton in its sample. This chain uses TRBV11-2 with TRBJ2-3; TRBD2 is a possible D gene (6 bases). V gave up 4 bases and J gave up 2 bases, with 13 bases separating them. The CDR3 consists of 15 residues. Germline lookup yields CDR1 SGHAT and CDR2 FQNNGV. CDR3 DNA: TGTGCCAGCAGCTCGACGGCGGGGTACACAGATACGCAGTATTTT. This gives the protein CASSSTAGYTDTQYF.

This clone was recorded a few times. The chain links TRBV7-2 to TRBJ1-5; maybe TRBD1 (6 bases). CDR3 size: 15 residues. From germline, CDR1 is SGHTA and CDR2 FQGNSA. V lost 5 bases, J lost 6 bases, and 17 bases lay in between. In DNA, the CDR3 is TGTGCCAGCAGCATGCGGACAGCCGGCGTTCAGCCCCAGCATTTT. Translation: CASSMRTAGVQPQHF.

This CDR3 reads CASSSQQLAAQETQYF. The CDR3, as DNA: TGTGCCAGCAGCTCCCAACAACTAGCGGCCCAAGAGACCCAGTACTTC. The chain recombines TRBV5-4 with TRBJ2-5; 8 bases are shared with TRBD2. Germline values: CDR1 SGHNT, CDR2 YYREEE (reference sequence). The trim removed 3 bases at V and 1 base at J, leaving 8 bases unmatched. This CDR3 is built from 16 residues.

This rearrangement joins TRBV6-6 to TRBJ1-1, with a weak D call TRBD1 (6 bases). The CDR3 spans 13 residues. The V end was cut by 11 bases, the J end by 0 bases, with 13 bases between. Per the germline V gene, CDR1 is MNHNY and CDR2 is SVGAGI (reference sequence). The CDR3 here is CAAQGPMNTEAFF. Here the CDR3 DNA reads TGTGCCGCCCAGGGGCCTATGAACACTGAAGCTTTCTTT.

The chain is built from TRBV5-5 and TRBJ1-4, with a possible D match to TRBD1 (5 bases). With 0 bases removed from V and 7 bases from J, the gap between germline ends came to 13 bases. The CDR3 covers 15 residues. Germline V gene lookup returns CDR1 SGHKS and CDR2 YYEKEE (reference sequence). The CDR3 reads CASSLGGGVGEKLFF. DNA for the CDR3: TGTGCCAGCAGCTTGGGCGGGGGAGTGGGTGAAAAACTGTTTTTT.

The chain is built from TRBV7-2 and TRBJ1-5; D remains ambiguous. The germline CDR1 and CDR2 sequences are SGHTA and FQGNSA. The CDR3 has 13 residues. The V end was cut by 0 bases, the J end by 5 bases, with 5 bases between. This CDR3 is CASSLALYQPQHF. As DNA, the CDR3 is TGTGCCAGCAGCTTAGCCCTCTATCAGCCCCAGCATTTT.

This clone has only one observation. The chain employs TRBV5-4 and TRBJ1-2, with 9 positions matching TRBD1. Trimming took 6 bases from V and 4 from J; bases not matched to a gene: 7. Looked up from germline, CDR1 is SGHNT and CDR2 is YYREEE (reference sequence). The CDR3 totals 14 residues. As DNA, the CDR3 is TGTGCCAGCAAGTCGGACAGGGGCGGCTATGGCTACACCTTC. This sequence encodes CASKSDRGGYGYTF.

The V call is TRBV28, the J call TRBJ1-1; D is uncertain. Trimming removed 5 bases from V and 4 bases from J, with 14 bases in between. Looked up from germline, CDR1 is MDHEN and CDR2 is SYDVKM. This CDR3 is 14 amino acids long. The CDR3 region is CASSLGRRVTEAFF. The CDR3 region has the DNA TGTGCCAGCAGTCTAGGACGGAGGGTCACTGAAGCTTTCTTT.

The chain uses TRBV5-5 and TRBJ2-2; a possible D gene is TRBD2 (6 bases). In germline, CDR1 is SGHKS, CDR2 YYEKEE (reference sequence). The V and J ends lost 1 base and 3 bases respectively, with 10 bases between them. The CDR3 is 15 amino acids. CDR3 in amino acids: CASSLTGEDTGELFF. CDR3 nucleotides: TGTGCCAGCAGCTTGACCGGGGAGGACACCGGGGAGCTGTTTTTT.

The sample holds one count of this clone. V is TRBV5-6 and J is TRBJ1-4; TRBD1 agrees at 9 bases. The J segment lost 7 bases and the V segment lost 2 bases, leaving 6 bases of the junction unmatched. This CDR3 has 15 residues. Looked up from germline, CDR1 is SGHDT and CDR2 is YYEEEE. This chain's CDR3 is CASSFGQGNGEKLFF. The CDR3 DNA is TGTGCCAGCAGCTTTGGACAGGGGAACGGTGAAAAACTGTTTTTT.

The chain uses TRBV6-1 and TRBJ2-1; weak D call: TRBD2 (5 bases). The CDR3 has 14 amino acids. CDR1 and CDR2 (germline): MNHNS, SASEGT. Trimming removed 8 bases from V and 0 bases from J, with 11 bases in between. Written as DNA, the CDR3 is TGTGCCAGCGAGCGGAGTAGCTCCTACAATGAGCAGTTCTTC. This sequence encodes CASERSSSYNEQFF.

The chain links TRBV6-1 to TRBJ1-2; 8 bases match TRBD1. With V trimmed by 5 bases and J by 4 bases, 9 bases remained unmatched. This CDR3 spans 15 amino acids. Germline V lookup: CDR1 MNHNS, CDR2 SASEGT. CDR3: CASSPAPGGAYGYTF. CDR3 DNA sequence: TGTGCCAGCAGTCCAGCCCCAGGGGGCGCCTATGGCTACACCTTC.

This chain joins TRBV27 and TRBJ2-1; 7 nucleotides align to TRBD1. This CDR3 region has 14 residues. J lost 4 bases, V lost 5 bases, and 5 bases had no gene match. Germline assignment: CDR1 MNHEY and CDR2 SMNVEV (reference sequence). CDR3 nucleotide sequence: TGTGCCAGCAGTAGACCGGGACAGTACAATGAGCAGTTCTTC. It yields the protein CASSRPGQYNEQFF.

This chain joins TRBV5-6 and TRBJ1-5; no firm D call. Trimming left V 0 bases short and J 3 bases short, with 10 bases between. The CDR3 has 15 amino acids. Germline V gene lookup returns CDR1 SGHDT and CDR2 YYEEEE. The CDR3 region is CASSLGQINNQPQHF. Written as DNA, the CDR3 is TGTGCCAGCAGCTTGGGCCAGATAAACAATCAGCCCCAGCATTTT.

V usage is TRBV5-1 and J usage is TRBJ1-4, with TRBD1 identical over 9 bases. V trimming: 2 bases; J trimming: 7 bases; junction bases outside the gene matches: 6. Germline CDR1 and CDR2: SGHRS and YFSETQ. This CDR3 comprises 15 residues. DNA for the CDR3: TGCGCCAGCAGCTTTGGTGACAGGGGGGTTGAAAAACTGTTTTTT. This codes for CASSFGDRGVEKLFF.

The V call is TRBV7-2, the J call TRBJ1-2; D perhaps matches TRBD1 (5 bases). Germline CDR1 is SGHTA and CDR2 is FQGNSA. This CDR3 has 16 residues. The V end lost 5 bases, the J end lost 11 bases, and 27 bases lay between the germline ends. DNA of the CDR3: TGTGCCAGCAGCACTGGGCAGGGCCCGATTCGGACTACTTACACCTTC. Translated: CASSTGQGPIRTTYTF.

On this clone itself: This specimen includes other DNA sequences encoding the same CDR3. The chain couples TRBV6-6 to TRBJ2-3; D perhaps matches TRBD1 (6 bases). The CDR3 loop spans 14 amino acids. Trimming left V 8 bases short and J 4 bases short, with 16 bases between. Germline V gene sequence: CDR1 MNHNY, CDR2 SVGAGI (reference sequence). CDR3: CASGGEGEADTQYF. The CDR3 region has the DNA TGTGCCAGCGGGGGCGAAGGGGAAGCAGATACGCAGTATTTT.

The V and J genes are TRBV7-9 and TRBJ2-7; 10 bases are a match to TRBD1. The J segment lost 3 bases and the V segment lost 2 bases, leaving 7 bases of the junction unmatched. The CDR3 is 16 amino acids. Germline values: CDR1 SEHNR, CDR2 FQNEAQ (reference sequence). The CDR3 nucleotides read TGTGCCAGCAGCTTACGGACAGGGGGGCTTTTCTACGAGCAGTACTTC. The encoded protein is CASSLRTGGLFYEQYF.